This is a list of T cell receptor beta chains from one sample in a study of T cell clonotyping in hematopoietic cell transplantation. This table comes from immunoSEQ multiplex PCR, and its TCRdb copy is limited to in-frame clones, with some not included. Here the sample spans some 9,900 clones, 77% being singletons. This sample comprised PBMCs, obtained 30 days after allogeneic stem cell transplant. These receptors were collected from a female patient in her 40s who had an allogeneic stem cell transplant from a related donor, so T cells may come from the graft donor. Some clones in this sample may be carry-over from other donors' samples. Both conserved end residues are part of each CDR3. The D gene is left open where the match is weak. Part of the rows lack a size; the others show once, few, many or a class for expanded clones.

D gene	clone size	J gene	V gene	CDR3 protein	CDR3 DNA
.	.	TRBJ1-2	TRBV13	CASSPGVASYGYTF	TGTGCCAGCAGCCCGGGAGTCGCGTCCTATGGCTACACCTTC
TRBD2	few	TRBJ2-1	TRBV7-9	CASSLLAGAYNEQFF	TGTGCCAGCAGCTTATTAGCGGGAGCCTACAATGAGCAGTTCTTC
TRBD2	.	TRBJ2-1	TRBV29-1	CSSMRGYNEQFF	TGCAGCTCAATGCGGGGGTACAATGAGCAGTTCTTC
.	once	TRBJ1-4	TRBV6-5	CASSPGGADGEKLFF	TGTGCCAGCAGTCCCGGGGGGGCAGATGGTGAAAAACTGTTTTTT
.	once	TRBJ2-2	TRBV12-5	CASGLLAGINTGELFF	TGTGCTAGTGGGCTATTAGCAGGGATTAACACCGGGGAGCTGTTTTTT
.	few	TRBJ1-5	TRBV29-1	CSVRDNFNQPQHF	TGCAGCGTTCGGGACAACTTCAATCAGCCCCAGCATTTT
.	.	TRBJ2-3	TRBV7-6	CASSFGYILSTQYF	TGTGCCAGCAGCTTCGGGTACATACTCTCTACGCAGTATTTT
.	.	TRBJ2-7	TRBV6-6	CASGLSVPYEQYF	TGTGCCAGCGGACTGTCGGTCCCCTACGAGCAGTACTTC
TRBD2	few	TRBJ2-5	TRBV7-7	CASSLSTSGTGETQYF	TGTGCCAGCAGCTTAAGTACTAGCGGCACGGGAGAGACCCAGTACTTC
.	.	TRBJ2-5	TRBV18	CASSPGGETQYF	TGTGCCAGCTCACCAGGGGGAGAGACCCAGTACTTC
.	once	TRBJ1-5	TRBV11-3	CASSLGMGQPQHF	TGTGCCAGCAGCTTAGGAATGGGTCAGCCCCAGCATTTT
.	.	TRBJ2-5	TRBV9	CASSVSRSETQYF	TGTGCCAGCAGCGTAAGTAGGAGTGAGACCCAGTACTTC
TRBD2	.	TRBJ2-2	TRBV7-6	CASSEGTSGFANTGELFF	TGTGCCAGCAGCGAGGGGACTAGCGGGTTCGCGAACACCGGGGAGCTGTTTTTT
TRBD2	.	TRBJ2-1	TRBV7-3	CASSLGGDYNEQFF	TGTGCCAGCAGCTTGGGGGGGGACTACAATGAGCAGTTCTTC
.	.	TRBJ1-3	TRBV14	CASSLQDSGNTIYF	TGTGCCAGCAGCCTACAGGACTCTGGAAACACCATATATTTT
TRBD1	.	TRBJ1-1	TRBV27	CASSRGTDKAFF	TGTGCCAGCAGCCGGGGGACAGATAAAGCTTTCTTT
.	.	TRBJ1-2	TRBV10-3	CATEQGGVIDYGYTF	TGTGCCACCGAACAAGGGGGGGTAATCGACTATGGCTACACCTTC
.	.	TRBJ2-6	TRBV27	CASSLNHWLQSRANVLTF	TGTGCCAGCAGTCTCAACCACTGGCTACAAAGTCGGGCCAACGTCCTGACTTTC
.	.	TRBJ1-5	TRBV27	CASSSQGQPQHF	TGTGCCAGCAGTTCACAGGGTCAGCCCCAGCATTTT
.	.	TRBJ1-2	TRBV27	CASKDRTYGYTF	TGTGCCAGCAAAGACAGAACCTATGGCTACACCTTC
.	.	TRBJ1-4	TRBV5-6	CASRSSGFGSFANEKLFF	TGTGCCAGCAGGTCCTCGGGATTTGGGTCCTTCGCGAATGAAAAACTGTTTTTT
TRBD1	.	TRBJ2-1	TRBV7-9	CASSHTGGSYNEQFF	TGTGCCAGCAGCCACACAGGGGGCTCCTACAATGAGCAGTTCTTC
.	few	TRBJ2-7	TRBV18	CASSQNSGAIYEQYF	TGTGCCAGCTCCCAGAATAGCGGAGCCATTTACGAGCAGTACTTC
TRBD1	.	TRBJ2-2	TRBV29-1	CSVEGTGDFANTGELFF	TGCAGCGTGGAAGGGACAGGGGATTTCGCGAACACCGGGGAGCTGTTTTTT
TRBD1	.	TRBJ2-5	TRBV19	CASSSPRGLQARETQYF	TGTGCCAGTAGCAGCCCCAGGGGGCTCCAGGCACGCGAGACCCAGTACTTC
.	.	TRBJ1-4	TRBV30	CAWRPDLGGNEKLFF	TGTGCCTGGAGACCCGACCTGGGGGGTAATGAAAAACTGTTTTTT
TRBD1	.	TRBJ1-3	TRBV30	CAWNPGGENTIYF	TGTGCCTGGAACCCAGGGGGCGAAAACACCATATATTTT
TRBD2	.	TRBJ2-1	TRBV5-1	CASSSPGGSRRNEQFF	TGCGCCAGCAGCTCCCCCGGCGGGAGCCGTCGGAATGAGCAGTTCTTC
.	.	TRBJ2-5	TRBV5-6	CASSRDAGLLETQYF	TGTGCCAGCAGCCGGGACGCAGGTTTGCTTGAGACCCAGTACTTC
TRBD1	.	TRBJ1-1	TRBV6-5	CASSYGDRSNTEAFF	TGTGCCAGCAGTTACGGGGACAGATCGAACACTGAAGCTTTCTTT
TRBD2	.	TRBJ2-2	TRBV10-3	CAIRGLVSGTGELFF	TGTGCCATCAGAGGACTAGTGTCGGGCACCGGGGAGCTGTTTTTT
.	few	TRBJ1-5	TRBV7-8	CASSLPAGYSNQPQHF	TGTGCCAGCAGCTTGCCGGCAGGCTATAGCAATCAGCCCCAGCATTTT
.	.	TRBJ1-3	TRBV7-2	CASSLIWGSGNTIYF	TGTGCCAGCAGCTTAATCTGGGGCTCGGGAAACACCATATATTTT
.	.	TRBJ1-2	TRBV19	CASSIVQGSYGYTF	TGTGCCAGTAGTATAGTGCAGGGCAGCTATGGCTACACCTTC
.	.	TRBJ2-2	TRBV9	CASSVRFNTGELFF	TGTGCCAGCAGCGTAAGGTTCAACACCGGGGAGCTGTTTTTT
.	.	TRBJ2-3	TRBV11-3	CASSLDGRLRLTDTQYF	TGTGCCAGCAGCTTAGATGGGAGGCTCCGGTTAACAGATACGCAGTATTTT
.	.	TRBJ1-4	TRBV6-6	CASSREGKLFF	TGTGCCAGCAGTCGGGAGGGAAAACTGTTTTTT
.	once	TRBJ2-2	TRBV14	CASSQDLPATGELFF	TGTGCCAGCAGCCAAGACCTTCCAGCCACCGGGGAGCTGTTTTTT
.	.	TRBJ2-5	TRBV15	CATSGDQGQETQYF	TGTGCCACCAGCGGGGACCAGGGGCAAGAGACCCAGTACTTC
.	once	TRBJ2-2	TRBV5-1	CASSLSTGELFF	TGCGCCAGCAGCTTAAGTACCGGGGAGCTGTTTTTT
.	.	TRBJ2-6	TRBV30	CAWSVLRDTGPNVLTF	TGTGCCTGGAGTGTACTGAGGGATACCGGTCCCAACGTCCTGACTTTC
.	few	TRBJ2-7	TRBV30	CSMETHGGSLF	TGTTCTATGGAGACTCATGGCGGTTCACTGTTC
.	.	TRBJ1-6	TRBV2	CASSWTGGNSPLHF	TGTGCCAGCAGTTGGACCGGGGGGAATTCACCCCTCCACTTT
.	.	TRBJ2-1	TRBV14	CASSPPGHLYNEQFF	TGTGCCAGCAGCCCCCCGGGACACTTATACAATGAGCAGTTCTTC
TRBD1	.	TRBJ1-2	TRBV7-7	CASSPLPGGRGTF	TGTGCCAGCAGCCCCTTACCAGGGGGAAGGGGCACCTTC
TRBD2	.	TRBJ2-1	TRBV7-9	CASSHLVTGGNNEQFF	TGTGCCAGCAGCCACCTCGTGACGGGAGGGAACAATGAGCAGTTCTTC
.	medium-sized	TRBJ2-2	TRBV30	CAWRGFYTGELFF	TGTGCCTGGAGGGGCTTCTACACCGGGGAGCTGTTTTTT
TRBD2	.	TRBJ2-1	TRBV5-6	CASSLLAGGPVEQFF	TGTGCCAGCAGCTTACTAGCGGGAGGGCCAGTCGAGCAGTTCTTC
.	few	TRBJ2-7	TRBV28	CASSLEFLRDSHYEQYF	TGTGCCAGCAGTTTGGAATTCCTCCGGGACTCTCACTACGAGCAGTACTTC
.	.	TRBJ1-1	TRBV14	CASTVGQNTEAFF	TGTGCCAGCACCGTAGGACAGAACACTGAAGCTTTCTTT
.	.	TRBJ1-1	TRBV5-5	CASIELGVNTEAFF	TGTGCCAGCATCGAATTGGGAGTGAACACTGAAGCTTTCTTT
.	.	TRBJ1-2	TRBV9	CASSVRTNYGYTF	TGTGCCAGCAGCGTAAGGACCAACTATGGCTACACCTTC
.	few	TRBJ1-1	TRBV5-6	CASSSGTGYRDVAFF	TGTGCCAGCAGCTCGGGAACAGGGTATCGGGATGTGGCTTTCTTT
.	.	TRBJ1-1	TRBV29-1	CSVEPWNTEAFF	TGCAGCGTTGAACCCTGGAACACTGAAGCTTTCTTT
.	.	TRBJ1-1	TRBV12-2	CASSLMNTEAFF	TGTGCCAGCAGCCTCATGAACACTGAAGCTTTCTTT
.	.	TRBJ1-3	TRBV19	CASRTANSGNTIYF	TGTGCCAGTAGGACAGCTAACTCTGGAAACACCATATATTTT
TRBD2	.	TRBJ2-7	TRBV2	CASMTIAGLTGYEQYF	TGTGCCAGCATGACGATAGCGGGCCTGACTGGCTACGAGCAGTACTTC
.	.	TRBJ2-2	TRBV9	CASSVLGDTGELFF	TGTGCCAGCAGCGTACTGGGGGACACCGGGGAGCTGTTTTTT
TRBD2	.	TRBJ2-2	TRBV4-2	CASSQEAGGYTGELFF	TGTGCCAGCAGCCAAGAGGCGGGAGGGTATACCGGGGAGCTGTTTTTT
TRBD2	once	TRBJ2-7	TRBV5-4	CASSLAGGSSYEQYF	TGTGCCAGCAGCCTAGCGGGAGGGAGCTCCTACGAGCAGTACTTC